This entry lists 14 T cell receptor beta chains sequenced from one sample in a study of blood T cell repertoires in COVID-19. TCRdb's copy holds only in-frame clones and misses some; the assay was immunoSEQ multiplex PCR. The sample lists 200,000 to 250,000 clones, 80% to 85% occurring once. Material: peripheral blood. Receptor source: a young woman who had recovered from COVID-19.

The genes are TRBV7-9 and TRBJ1-4; maybe TRBD1 (5 bases). CDR1 and CDR2 (germline): SEHNR, FQNEAQ (reference sequence). V shed 5 bases and J shed 2 bases, with 12 bases lying between them. CDR3 length equals 15 residues. The CDR3 here is CASSTSGTTNEKLFF. CDR3 DNA: TGTGCCAGCAGCACAAGTGGGACTACTAATGAAAAACTGTTTTTT.

The chain joins TRBV7-3 to TRBJ2-2; 8 bases are a match to TRBD1. The CDR3 consists of 15 residues. Germline assignment: CDR1 SGHTA and CDR2 FQGTGA. V dropped 5 bases and J dropped 4; count of bases not matched to a gene: 6. The CDR3 nucleotides are TGTGCCAGCAGCCTGCAGGGGGCTGTCACCGGGGAGCTGTTTTTT. Protein product: CASSLQGAVTGELFF.

A note on this clone: The same CDR3 can be traced to other DNA sequences in this sample. The rearrangement uses TRBV27 and TRBJ1-2; TRBD1 agrees at 8 bases. CDR3 size: 13 residues. Germline trimming cut 4 bases from V and 7 bases from J; bases unmatched to any gene: 5. Germline V lookup: CDR1 MNHEY, CDR2 SMNVEV (reference sequence). The CDR3 bases are TGTGCCAGCAGTTACGGACAGGGCGGTGGCTACACCTTC. Translation gives CASSYGQGGGYTF.

V gene TRBV6-5 combines with J gene TRBJ1-1, with TRBD1 as a possible D gene (6 bases). The ends were cut back, 3 bases at V and 9 bases at J, with 20 bases in the middle. CDR1 and CDR2 from the germline V gene are MNHEY and SVGAGI. The CDR3 totals 15 residues. As DNA, the CDR3 is TGTGCCAGCAGTTATATGTGGCAGGGGCCTGACCAAGCTTTCTTT. This encodes CASSYMWQGPDQAFF.

The V and J genes are TRBV6-5 and TRBJ1-2; no clear D. The CDR3 has 14 amino acids. Trimming pared 2 bases from V and 2 bases from J, leaving 9 bases between. Germline V gene data show CDR1 as MNHEY and CDR2 as SVGAGI. CDR3 sequence: CASSYPGGNYGYTF. CDR3 nucleotides: TGTGCCAGCAGTTACCCGGGAGGGAACTATGGCTACACCTTC.

This sequence joins TRBV2 and TRBJ1-5; 7 nucleotides line up with TRBD1. Germline V gene data show CDR1 as SNHLY and CDR2 as FYNNEI. After removal of 4 bases from V and 7 bases from J, the junction contained 4 bases not matched to a gene. This CDR3 spans 13 amino acids. The CDR3 reads CASSVTGVQPQHF. CDR3 nucleotides: TGTGCCAGCAGTGTTACAGGGGTCCAGCCCCAGCATTTT.

Of note for this clone: A read error may produce the germline difference seen at one junction end. This chain connects TRBV11-2 to TRBJ2-3; the D gene is possibly TRBD2 (5 bases). This CDR3 is built from 11 residues. In germline, CDR1 is SGHAT, CDR2 FQNNGV. CDR3 DNA sequence: TGTGCCAGCAGCTTAGAAGGACTTAAAGACTTT. This codes for CASSLEGLKDF.

The chain has TRBV3-1 (or the pseudogene TRBV3-2) and TRBJ2-7, with D possibly being TRBD1 (5 bases). Trimming took off 4 bases at V and 3 bases at J, with 10 bases between the two ends. Germline assignment: CDR1 LGHDT and CDR2 YNNKEL (reference sequence). The CDR3 runs 13 residues. The chain's CDR3 is CASSLQGGYEQYF. CDR3 DNA sequence: TGTGCCAGCAGCCTGCAGGGCGGCTACGAGCAGTACTTC.

This clone was seen many times. The chain employs TRBV11-2 and TRBJ2-3; D ambiguous. The CDR3 length is 17 residues. Trimming left V 2 bases short and J 5 bases short, with 20 bases between. Germline assignment: CDR1 SGHAT and CDR2 FQNNGV. CDR3 sequence reads: CASSLFLDSSIKDTQYF. Written as DNA, the CDR3 is TGTGCCAGCAGCTTATTTCTTGACTCCTCGATTAAAGATACGCAGTATTTT.

V is TRBV7-3 and J is TRBJ2-1; the D gene is possibly TRBD2 (6 bases). The CDR3 extends over 15 amino acids. Per the germline V gene, CDR1 is SGHTA and CDR2 is FQGTGA. The V end was cut by 5 bases, the J end by 9 bases, with 20 bases between. The CDR3 region has the DNA TGTGCCAGCAGCCAAGGGGACTTAGTCGTCGGTGAGCAGTTCTTC. This translates into CASSQGDLVVGEQFF.

This chain joins TRBV28 and TRBJ1-5; 9 bases agree with TRBD1. V shed 2 bases, J shed 6 bases, and the junction held 5 bases outside the gene matches. The V gene's germline CDR1 is MDHEN and CDR2 SYDVKM. CDR3 length equals 15 residues. CDR3 sequence reads: CASSLRTGAGQPQHF. In nucleotides, the CDR3 is TGTGCCAGCAGTTTACGGACAGGGGCCGGTCAGCCCCAGCATTTT.

The rearrangement uses TRBV11-2 and TRBJ2-3, with 11 nucleotides matching TRBD1. This CDR3 is built from 16 residues. The J segment lost 0 bases and the V segment lost 5 bases, leaving 4 bases of the junction unmatched. Germline V gene data show CDR1 as SGHAT and CDR2 as FQNNGV. The DNA for the CDR3 is TGTGCCAGCAGCAGGACAGGGGGCGATAGCACAGATACGCAGTATTTT. Amino acid sequence: CASSRTGGDSTDTQYF.

This rearrangement joins TRBV28 to TRBJ2-1, with 8 bases that match TRBD2. With 9 bases clipped from V and 0 bases from J, the junction kept 10 bases outside the gene matches. The CDR3 totals 16 residues. Germline values: CDR1 MDHEN, CDR2 SYDVKM. The CDR3 nucleotides are TGTGCCAGTAAGGCTAGCGGGCCCAGCTCCTACAATGAGCAGTTCTTC. As protein: CASKASGPSSYNEQFF. The full variable domain, in which reference TRBV28 and TRBJ2-1 provide the parts outside the CDR3, is DVKVTQSSRYLVKRTGEKVFLECVQDMDHENMFWYRQDPGLGLRLIYFSYDVKMKEKGDIPEGYSVSREKKERFSLILESASTNQTSMYLCASKASGPSSYNEQFFGPGTRLTVL.

This sequence joins TRBV6-6 and TRBJ1-5; D perhaps matches TRBD1 (6 bases). The germline CDR1 and CDR2 sequences are MNHNY and SVGAGI (reference sequence). The V end was cut by 6 bases, the J end by 6 bases, with 9 bases between. The CDR3 extends over 12 amino acids. CDR3 sequence: CASSTDSQPQHF. The CDR3 nucleotides read TGTGCCAGCAGCACGGACAGTCAGCCCCAGCATTTT.